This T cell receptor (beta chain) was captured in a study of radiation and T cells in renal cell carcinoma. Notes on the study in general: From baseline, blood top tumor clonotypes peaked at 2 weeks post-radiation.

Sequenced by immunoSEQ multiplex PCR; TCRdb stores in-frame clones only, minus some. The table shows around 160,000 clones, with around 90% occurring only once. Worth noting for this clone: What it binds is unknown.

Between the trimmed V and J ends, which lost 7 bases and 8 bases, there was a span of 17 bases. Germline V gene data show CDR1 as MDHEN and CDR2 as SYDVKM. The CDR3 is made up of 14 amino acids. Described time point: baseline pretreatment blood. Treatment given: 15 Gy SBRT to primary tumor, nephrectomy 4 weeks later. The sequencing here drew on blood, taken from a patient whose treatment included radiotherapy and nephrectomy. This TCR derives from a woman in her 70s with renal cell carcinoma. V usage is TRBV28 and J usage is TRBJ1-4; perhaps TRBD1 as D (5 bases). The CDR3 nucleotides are TGTGCCAGCACCATGGGCTTTGGGGGGGAAAAACTGTTTTTT. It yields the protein CASTMGFGGEKLFF.